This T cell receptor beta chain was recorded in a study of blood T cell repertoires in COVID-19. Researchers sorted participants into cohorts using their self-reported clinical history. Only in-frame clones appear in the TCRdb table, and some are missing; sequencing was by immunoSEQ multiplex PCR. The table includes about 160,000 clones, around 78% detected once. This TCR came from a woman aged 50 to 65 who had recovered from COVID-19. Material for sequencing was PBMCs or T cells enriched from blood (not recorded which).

Here the CDR3 DNA reads TGTGCCAGCAGTTTGGTGGGGGGCTATGGCTACACCTTC. Amino acid sequence: CASSLVGGYGYTF. The chain employs TRBV12-3 or TRBV12-4 and TRBJ1-2, with D perhaps matching TRBD1 (5 bases). This CDR3 is 13 amino acids long. V lost 3 bases and J lost 4, with 9 bases in between.